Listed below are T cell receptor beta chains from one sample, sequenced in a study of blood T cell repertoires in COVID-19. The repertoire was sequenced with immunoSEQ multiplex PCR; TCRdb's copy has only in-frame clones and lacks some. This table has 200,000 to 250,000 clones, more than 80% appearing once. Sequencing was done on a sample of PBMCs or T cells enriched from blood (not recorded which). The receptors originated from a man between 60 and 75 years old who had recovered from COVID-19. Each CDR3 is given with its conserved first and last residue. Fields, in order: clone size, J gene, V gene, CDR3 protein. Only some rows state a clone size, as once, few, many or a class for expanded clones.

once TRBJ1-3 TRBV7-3 CASSYSAGSGNTIYF
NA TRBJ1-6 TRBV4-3 CASSLEENSPLHF
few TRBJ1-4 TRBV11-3 CASSSVNEKLFF
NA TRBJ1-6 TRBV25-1 CASSDFGQYDNSPLHF
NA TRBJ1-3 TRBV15 CATTGTGNTIYF
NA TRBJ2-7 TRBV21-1 CASSNRDRGREQYF
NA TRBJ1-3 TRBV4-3 CASSQDRGGLAGNTIYF
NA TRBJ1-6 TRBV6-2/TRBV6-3 CASSLPTGVFNSPLHF
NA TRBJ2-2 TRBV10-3 CAISDRGQTTGELFF
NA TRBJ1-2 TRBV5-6 CASSLGVSLGAGYTF
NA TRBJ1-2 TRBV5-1 CASSLGAADYGYTF
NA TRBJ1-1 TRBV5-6 CASSQDRGPEAFF
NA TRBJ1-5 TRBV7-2 CASSLPGQYSNQPQHF
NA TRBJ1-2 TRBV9 CASSVGTGAKSYGYTF
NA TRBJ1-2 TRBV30 CAWTRAGGYTF
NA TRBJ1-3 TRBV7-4 CASSFPGELRNTIYF
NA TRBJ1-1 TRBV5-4 CASSLWRQGRTEAFF
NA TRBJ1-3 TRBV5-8 CASSLALLSSGNTIYF
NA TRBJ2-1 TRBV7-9 CASSPLAGGKQFF
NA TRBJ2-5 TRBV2 CASSPDRGQETQYF
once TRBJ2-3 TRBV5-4 CASSRGGLAGEEDTQYF
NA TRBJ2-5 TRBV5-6 CASSRDRIKTQYF
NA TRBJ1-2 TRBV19 CASSIGRDYGYTF
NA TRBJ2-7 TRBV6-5 CASSYSPGSSYEQYF
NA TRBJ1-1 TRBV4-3 CASSLGQGEPEAFF
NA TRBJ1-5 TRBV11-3 CASSQGDSNQPQHF
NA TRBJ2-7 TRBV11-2 CASSLGVSREQYF
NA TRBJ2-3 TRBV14 CASSRLDFLRGTDTQYF
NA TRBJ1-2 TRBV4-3 CASSQAGGGYGYTF
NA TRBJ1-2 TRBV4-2 CASSQETDRWVVNYGYTF
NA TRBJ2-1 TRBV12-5 CASGQRQGDAYNEQFF
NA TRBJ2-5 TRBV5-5 CASSTPGLAQETQYF
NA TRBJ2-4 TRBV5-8 CASSLERVSIQYF
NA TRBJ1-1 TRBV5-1 CASKGLTNTEAFF
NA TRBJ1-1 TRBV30 CAWSSQGTFGDTEAFF
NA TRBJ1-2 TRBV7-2 CASSLGQGASYGYTF
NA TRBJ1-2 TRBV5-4 CASSLRQTGEGYTF
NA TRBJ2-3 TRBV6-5 CASSYLLGTGPDTQYF
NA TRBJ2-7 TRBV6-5 CASSLEGQGSYEQYF
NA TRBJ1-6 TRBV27 CASSLSESSYNSPLHF
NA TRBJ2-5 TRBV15 CATSRAQFQETQYF
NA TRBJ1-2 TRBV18 CASSPTGDGYTF
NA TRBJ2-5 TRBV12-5 CASAETSGVETQYF
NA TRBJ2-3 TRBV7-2 CASSPETTDTQYF
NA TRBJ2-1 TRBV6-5 CASRVTGYNEQFF
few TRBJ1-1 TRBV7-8 CASSLQGFTEAFF
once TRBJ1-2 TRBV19 CASSQRTGPPTF
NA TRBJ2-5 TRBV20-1 CSASSPETQYF
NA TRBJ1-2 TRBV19 CASSLVGGAATF
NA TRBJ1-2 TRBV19 CASSIDGGNYGYTF
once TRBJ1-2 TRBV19 CASRGTDPNYGYTF
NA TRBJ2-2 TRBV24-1 CATSGLTKENTGELFF
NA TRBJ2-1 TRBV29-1 CSVESGQFF